This T cell receptor beta chain was sequenced in a study of shared clonotypes between healthy human individuals (dated by TCRdb to 2018 to 2021). Regarding the study in general: Three men and two women, aged 18 to 49 years, made up the cohort. Between about 0.8 and 9 billion PBMCs per donor were obtained by leukapheresis. For each donor, three plates each were used for CD4 naive and CD4 memory, two plates were used for CD8 naive, and one plate was used for CD8 memory. To estimate repertoire size and how much clonotypes are shared between individuals, the study performed deep sequencing of blood TCR repertoires from a few healthy adults. To increase sequencing depth and limit assay-specific biases, TCR repertoire library preparation and sequencing were carried out by different laboratories using diverse techniques. Broad study findings and their caveats: Compared with non-shared clonotypes, the clonotypes found in all four sorted-subset donors had higher generation probabilities. Across four donors, around 5.4% of naive CD4, approximately 3.6% of naive CD8, around 2.1% of memory CD4, and about 0.44% of memory CD8 clonotypes were shared. Rarefaction of sorted-subset datasets indicated incomplete sequencing despite the large sequencing depth. The small number of donors limited the genetic and exposure-history diversity represented. Larger estimated clonotype richness was generally found for naive subsets than for memory subsets. Based on pairwise subsampling, the degree of clonotype sharing among donors was expected to be affected by sequencing depth. Sampling was restricted to blood, and TCR repertoires in tissue are likely to differ from TCR repertoires in blood.

For the CD8 naive samples, CD45RO-negative cells were positively selected for CCR7, yielding a CD45RA+CCR7+ population from which TemRA cells were excluded. Healthy HIV-negative adults with no recently reported acute infections or vaccinations were included as donors. Every donor was a Caucasian adult living in Nashville, Tennessee, USA. After blood collection by leukapheresis, PBMCs were isolated using Ficoll-Histopaque density gradient centrifugation and then cryopreserved in the vapor phase of liquid nitrogen. Analytical flow cytometry was used to check the purity and quantity of every magnetically sorted T cell population. Genomic DNA was isolated from each sorted fraction and quantified by UV absorbance on a Nanodrop 2000c. In this sample, this clone turned up once. What this receptor recognizes is not known. Base qualities are missing; no much larger clone stands one base away. Sequences SEHNR (CDR1) and FQNEAQ (CDR2) are obtained from the germline V gene (reference sequence). At the junction V is shortened by 2 bases and J by 3 bases, with 13 bases in between. The CDR3 covers 16 residues, taking in both the cysteine and the phenylalanine. Just the 48-base CDR3 DNA is kept, in frame starting at base 1.

Using the deep immunoSEQ assay, TCR CDR3 regions were amplified from genomic DNA by multiplex PCR. Extracted genomic DNA from each cell subset was distributed evenly across all wells of several immunoSEQ 96-well plates, and each plate was treated as a replicate. For sorted subsets, each replicate PCR was loaded with about 200 ng genomic DNA, equivalent to approximately 27,000 T cell genomes. Purified libraries were measured with a Qubit 3.0 fluorometer, size-checked on a Bioanalyzer 2100, and measured again with the KAPA Library Quantification kit. Every immunoSEQ 96-well plate was sequenced on a dedicated single-read 150-cycle Illumina NextSeq 550 flow cell. For the original study's pipeline: The immunoSEQ output contained only junctional sequences without quality scores, so filtering could not match that applied to full-length reads. To assign V/J genes and CDR3, sequences were annotated using PyIR, a Python wrapper for IgBLAST v1.9, with IMGT germline references. Any read was removed if the V/J assignment was weak (E-value above 1e-6), the CDR3 was missing, or the read contained stop codons, out-of-frame junctions, or ambiguous translated residues. V3J clonotypes were defined by identical inferred V gene, J gene, and CDR3 amino acid sequence. To compute the percentage overlap between repertoires, the number of shared unique clonotypes was divided by the size of the smaller repertoire. Three approaches were used to assess repertoire richness: RTK rarefaction, the Chao1 estimator, and Recon v2.1 estimates of unobserved clonotypes. OLGA was used to compute generation probabilities for all TCRbeta clonotypes that the gDNA method yielded from four donors. TCRdb obtained this table from immuneACCESS and retained in-frame rearrangements with V and J assigned. These tables miss some clones; where compared with another copy, unresolved V genes account for less than half of the shortfall, and the remainder is unexplained. That table supplies the V and J calls and clone size; D and trimming were determined from the DNA. In all, the sample holds a few hundred thousand clones, and 95% to 96% of those were seen once. The ten largest clones take up 0.11% of the sample.

Sequenced material: naive CD8+ T cells sorted from blood. The cell subset or site label for this specimen denotes: CD45RA+CCR7+. The clonotype was recovered from a woman aged 25 to 45 in good health. The chain employs TRBV7-9 and TRBJ2-2; TRBD2 is perhaps the D gene, given 5 matching bases. The CDR3 sequence is CASSLTRLADTGELFF. The nucleotide sequence is given as TGTGCCAGCAGCTTAACCCGGCTAGCAGACACCGGGGAGCTGTTTTTT.